What follows describes a single TCR beta chain. The PCR ran on 60 Vbeta and 13 Jbeta primers. The repertoire was sequenced with immunoSEQ multiplex PCR; TCRdb's copy has only in-frame clones and lacks some. The repertoire holds approximately 140,000 clones, with 78% as singletons. This sample is drawn from a study of cytomegalovirus exposure and HLA in healthy donors. The trim removed 2 bases at V and 5 bases at J, leaving 12 bases unmatched. Germline CDR1 is PRHDT and CDR2 is FYEKMQ (reference sequence). The CDR3 loop spans 18 amino acids. The chain employs TRBV13 and TRBJ2-7; 13 nucleotides align to TRBD2. The source material was PBMCs. This receptor was identified in a man aged 35 to 55 in good health and CMV-seropositive. The CDR3 sequence: CASSLFGLAGDRGHEQYF. The CDR3 DNA reads as TGTGCCAGCAGCTTATTCGGACTAGCGGGAGATCGGGGCCACGAGCAGTACTTC.